In this sample, the clone carrying this T cell receptor (beta chain) turned up once. At one of its ends the junction is not consistent with the germline gene, which may arise from a read error. Repertoires were generated with immunoSEQ multiplex PCR, while TCRdb's copy carries only in-frame clones and drops some. The sample includes 700,000 or so clones, approximately 85% of them seen just once. This entry belongs to a study of shared T cell receptors in the human thymus. The CDR3 consists of 15 residues. Germline V gene lookup returns CDR1 MNHEY and CDR2 SVGAGI. The data were also submitted as part of a second study, on human thymus T cells.

The chain employs TRBV6-5 and TRBJ2-7, with TRBD2 identical over 9 bases. Sequenced sample: thymocytes. This receptor was identified in a girl younger than two with a congenital heart defect. CDR3 nucleotides: TGTGCCATCAGTGTGGTAGGCGGGGGGGCCTGGAAGCAGTACTTC. Its translation: CAISVVGGGAWKQYF.